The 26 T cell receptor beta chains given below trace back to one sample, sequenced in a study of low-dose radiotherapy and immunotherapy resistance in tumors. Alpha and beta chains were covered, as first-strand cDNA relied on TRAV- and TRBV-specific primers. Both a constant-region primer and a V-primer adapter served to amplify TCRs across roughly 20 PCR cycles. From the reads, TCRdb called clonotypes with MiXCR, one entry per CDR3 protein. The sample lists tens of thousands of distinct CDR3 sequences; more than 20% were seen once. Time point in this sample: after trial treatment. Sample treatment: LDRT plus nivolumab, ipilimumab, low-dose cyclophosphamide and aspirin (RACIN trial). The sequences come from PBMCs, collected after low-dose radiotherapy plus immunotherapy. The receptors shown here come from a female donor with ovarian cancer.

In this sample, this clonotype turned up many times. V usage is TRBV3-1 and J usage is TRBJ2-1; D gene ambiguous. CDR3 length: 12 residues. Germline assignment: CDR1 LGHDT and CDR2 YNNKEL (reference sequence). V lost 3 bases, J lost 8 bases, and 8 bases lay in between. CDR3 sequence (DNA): TGTGCCAGCAGCCAGGGTCCGTATGAGCAGTTCTTC. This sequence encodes CASSQGPYEQFF.

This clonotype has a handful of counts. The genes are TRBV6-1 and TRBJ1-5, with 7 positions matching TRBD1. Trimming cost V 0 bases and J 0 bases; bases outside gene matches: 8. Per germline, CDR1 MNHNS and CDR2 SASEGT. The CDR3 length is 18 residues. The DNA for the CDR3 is TGTGCCAGCAGTGAAGCGCTTCAGGGGGGGAGTAGCAATCAGCCCCAGCATTTT. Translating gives CASSEALQGGSSNQPQHF.

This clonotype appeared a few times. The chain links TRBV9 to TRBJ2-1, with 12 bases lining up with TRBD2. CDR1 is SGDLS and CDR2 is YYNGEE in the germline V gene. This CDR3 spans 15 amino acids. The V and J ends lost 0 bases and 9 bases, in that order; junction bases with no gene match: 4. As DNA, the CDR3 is TGTGCCAGCAGCGTAGCTACTAGCGGGGGGACTGAGCAGTTCTTC. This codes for CASSVATSGGTEQFF.

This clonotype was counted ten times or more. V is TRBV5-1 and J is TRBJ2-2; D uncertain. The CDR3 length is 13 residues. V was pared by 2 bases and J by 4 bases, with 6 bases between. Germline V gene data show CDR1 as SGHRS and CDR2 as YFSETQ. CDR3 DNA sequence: TGCGCCAGCAGCTTCTCAGTCACCGGGGAGCTGTTTTTT. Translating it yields CASSFSVTGELFF. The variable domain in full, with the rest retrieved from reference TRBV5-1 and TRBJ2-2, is KAGVTQTPRYLIKTRGQQVTLSCSPISGHRSVSWYQQTPGQGLQFLFEYFSETQRNKGNFPGRFSGRQFSNSRSEMNVSTLELGDSALYLCASSFSVTGELFFGEGSRLTVL.

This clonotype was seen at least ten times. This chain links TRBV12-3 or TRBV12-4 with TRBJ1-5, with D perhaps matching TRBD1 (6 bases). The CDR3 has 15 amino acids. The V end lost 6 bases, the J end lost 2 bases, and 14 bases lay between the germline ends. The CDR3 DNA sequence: TGTGCCAGCAGCCCCTCGGACAGTCGCAATCAGCCCCAGCATTTT. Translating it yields CASSPSDSRNQPQHF.

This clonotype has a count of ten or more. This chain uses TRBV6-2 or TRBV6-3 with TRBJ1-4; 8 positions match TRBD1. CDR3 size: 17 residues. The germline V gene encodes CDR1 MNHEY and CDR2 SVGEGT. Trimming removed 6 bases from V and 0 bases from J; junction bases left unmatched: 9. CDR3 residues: CASSPGTGHPTNEKLFF. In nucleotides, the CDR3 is TGTGCCAGCAGCCCGGGGACAGGACATCCAACTAATGAAAAACTGTTTTTT.

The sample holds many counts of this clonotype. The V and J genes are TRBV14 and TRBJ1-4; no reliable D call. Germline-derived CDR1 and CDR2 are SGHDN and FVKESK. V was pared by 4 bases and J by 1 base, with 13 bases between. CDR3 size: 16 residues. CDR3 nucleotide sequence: TGTGCCAGCAGCCCGAGGCTGGTAGGAACTAATGAAAAACTGTTTTTT. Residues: CASSPRLVGTNEKLFF.

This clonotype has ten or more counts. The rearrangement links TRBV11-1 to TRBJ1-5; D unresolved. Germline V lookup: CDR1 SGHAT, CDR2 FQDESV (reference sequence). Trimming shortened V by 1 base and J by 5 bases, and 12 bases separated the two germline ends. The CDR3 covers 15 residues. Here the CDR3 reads CASSLDGVGDQPQHF. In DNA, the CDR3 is TGTGCCAGCAGCTTAGATGGGGTCGGTGATCAGCCCCAGCATTTT.

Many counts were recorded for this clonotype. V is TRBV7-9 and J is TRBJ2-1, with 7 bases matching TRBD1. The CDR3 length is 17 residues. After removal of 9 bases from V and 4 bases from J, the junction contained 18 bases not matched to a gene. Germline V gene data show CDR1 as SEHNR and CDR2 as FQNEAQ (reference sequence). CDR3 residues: CASWKGAFVDIYNEQFF. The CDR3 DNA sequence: TGTGCCAGTTGGAAGGGGGCTTTCGTGGATATTTACAATGAGCAGTTCTTC.

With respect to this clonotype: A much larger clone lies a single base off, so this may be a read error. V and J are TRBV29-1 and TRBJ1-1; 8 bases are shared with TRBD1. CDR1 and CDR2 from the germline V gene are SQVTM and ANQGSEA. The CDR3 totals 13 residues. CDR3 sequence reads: CGARTGMNTEAFF. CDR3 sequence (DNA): TGCGGCGCCCGGACAGGGATGAACACTGAAGCTTTCTTT.

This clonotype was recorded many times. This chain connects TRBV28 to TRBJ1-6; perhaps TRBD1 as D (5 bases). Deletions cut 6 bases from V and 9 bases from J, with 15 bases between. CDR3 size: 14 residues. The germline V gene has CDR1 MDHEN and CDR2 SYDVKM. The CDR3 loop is CASSPRDLTSPLHF. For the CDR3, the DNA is TGTGCCAGCAGCCCCCGGGACTTGACTTCACCCCTCCACTTT.

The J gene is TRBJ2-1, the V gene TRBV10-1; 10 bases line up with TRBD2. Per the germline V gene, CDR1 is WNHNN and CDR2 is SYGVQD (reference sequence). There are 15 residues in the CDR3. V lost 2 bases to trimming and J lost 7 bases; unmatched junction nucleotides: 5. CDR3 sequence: CASSEKELAGNEQFF. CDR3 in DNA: TGCGCCAGCAGTGAGAAGGAACTAGCGGGAAATGAGCAGTTCTTC.

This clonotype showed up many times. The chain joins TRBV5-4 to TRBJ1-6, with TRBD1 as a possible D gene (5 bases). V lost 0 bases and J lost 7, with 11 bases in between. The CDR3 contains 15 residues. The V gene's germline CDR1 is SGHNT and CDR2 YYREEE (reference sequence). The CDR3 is CASSLAVQGNSPLHF. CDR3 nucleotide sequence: TGTGCCAGCAGCTTGGCTGTGCAGGGCAATTCACCCCTCCACTTT.

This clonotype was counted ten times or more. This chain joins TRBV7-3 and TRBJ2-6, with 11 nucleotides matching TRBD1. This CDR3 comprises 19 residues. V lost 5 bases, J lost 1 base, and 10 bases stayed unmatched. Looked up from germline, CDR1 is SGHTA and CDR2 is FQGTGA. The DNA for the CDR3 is TGTGCCAGCAGCAGAACTAGCGGACAGGGGGCTTCTGGGGCCAACGTCCTGACTTTC. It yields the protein CASSRTSGQGASGANVLTF. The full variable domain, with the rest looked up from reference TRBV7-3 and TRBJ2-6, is GAGVSQTPSNKVTEKGKYVELRCDPISGHTALYWYRQSLGQGPEFLIYFQGTGAADDSGLPNDRFFAVRPEGSVSTLKIQRTERGDSAVYLCASSRTSGQGASGANVLTFGAGSRLTVL.

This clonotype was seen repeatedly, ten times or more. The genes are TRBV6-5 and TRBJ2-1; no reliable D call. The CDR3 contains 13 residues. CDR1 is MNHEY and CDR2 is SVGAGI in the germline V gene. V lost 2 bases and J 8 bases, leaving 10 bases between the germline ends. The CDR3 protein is CASSYSLGYEQFF. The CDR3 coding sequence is TGTGCCAGCAGTTACAGTTTGGGCTATGAGCAGTTCTTC.

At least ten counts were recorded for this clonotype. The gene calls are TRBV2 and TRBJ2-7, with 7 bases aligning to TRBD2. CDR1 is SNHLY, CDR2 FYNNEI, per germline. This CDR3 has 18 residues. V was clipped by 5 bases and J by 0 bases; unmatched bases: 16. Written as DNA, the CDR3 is TGTGCCAGCAGTAGGCGGCCCTCGGGAGCGGGACCCTCCTACGAGCAGTACTTC. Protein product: CASSRRPSGAGPSYEQYF.

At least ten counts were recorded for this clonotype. CDR3 sequence (DNA): TGCAGTGTACCGGGAGGGGGGGAGGGGCAGTACTTC. The encoded protein is CSVPGGGEGQYF. The chain combines TRBV20-1 with TRBJ2-7, with TRBD2 matching 8 bases. This CDR3 is built from 12 residues. Trimming cost V 7 bases and J 9 bases; bases outside gene matches: 11. Germline lookup yields CDR1 DFQATT and CDR2 SNEGSKA (reference sequence).

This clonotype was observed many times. CDR3 amino acids: CASSQAGGSYNEQFF. Here the CDR3 DNA reads TGTGCCAGCAGCCAAGCGGGAGGATCCTACAATGAGCAGTTCTTC. The J gene is TRBJ2-1, the V gene TRBV3-1; TRBD2 aligns across 7 bases. The CDR3 is made up of 15 amino acids. V was pared by 1 base and J by 1 base, with 1 base of the junction left unmatched. Germline CDR1 and CDR2: LGHDT and YNNKEL (reference sequence).

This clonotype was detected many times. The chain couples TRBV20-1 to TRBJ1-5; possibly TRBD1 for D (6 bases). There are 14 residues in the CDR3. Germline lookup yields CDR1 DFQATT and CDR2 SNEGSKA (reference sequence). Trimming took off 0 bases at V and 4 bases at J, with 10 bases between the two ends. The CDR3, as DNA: TGCAGTGCTAGAGAACAGGGAAGAAATCAGCCCCAGCATTTT. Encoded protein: CSAREQGRNQPQHF.

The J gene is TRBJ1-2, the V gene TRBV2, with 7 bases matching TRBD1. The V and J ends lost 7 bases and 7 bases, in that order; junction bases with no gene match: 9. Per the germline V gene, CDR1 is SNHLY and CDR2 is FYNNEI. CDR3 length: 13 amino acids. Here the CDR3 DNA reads TGTGCCAGCAAGGGAGGGGGCGAAGGTGGCTACACCTTC. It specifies CASKGGGEGGYTF. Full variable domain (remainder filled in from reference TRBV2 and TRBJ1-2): EPEVTQTPSHQVTQMGQEVILRCVPISNHLYFYWYRQILGQKVEFLVSFYNNEISEKSEIFDDQFSVERPDGSNFTLKIRSTKLEDSAMYFCASKGGGEGGYTFGSGTRLTVV.

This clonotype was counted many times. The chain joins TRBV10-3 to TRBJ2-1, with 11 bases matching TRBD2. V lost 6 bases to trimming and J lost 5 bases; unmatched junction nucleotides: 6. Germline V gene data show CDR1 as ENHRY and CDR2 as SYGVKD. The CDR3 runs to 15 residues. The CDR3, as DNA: TGTGCCATCAGCGGGACTAGCGGAGGACACAATGAGCAGTTCTTC. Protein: CAISGTSGGHNEQFF.

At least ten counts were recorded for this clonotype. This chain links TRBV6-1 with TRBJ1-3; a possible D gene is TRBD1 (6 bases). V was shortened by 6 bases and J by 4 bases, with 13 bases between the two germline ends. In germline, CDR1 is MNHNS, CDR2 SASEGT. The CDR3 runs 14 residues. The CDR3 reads CASRQGLEGNTIYF. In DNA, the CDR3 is TGTGCCAGCAGGCAGGGGCTGGAGGGAAACACCATATATTTT.

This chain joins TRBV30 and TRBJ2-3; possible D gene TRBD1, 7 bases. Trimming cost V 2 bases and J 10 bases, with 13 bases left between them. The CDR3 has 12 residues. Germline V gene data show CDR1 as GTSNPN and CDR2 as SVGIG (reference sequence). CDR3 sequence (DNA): TGTGCCTGGAGTCGTGACAGGGAGGCGCAGTATTTT. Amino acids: CAWSRDREAQYF.

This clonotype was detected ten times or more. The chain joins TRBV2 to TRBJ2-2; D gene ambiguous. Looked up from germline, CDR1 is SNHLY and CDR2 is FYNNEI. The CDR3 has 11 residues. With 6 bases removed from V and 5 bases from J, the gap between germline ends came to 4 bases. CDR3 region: CASRTTGELFF. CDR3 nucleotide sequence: TGTGCCAGCAGAACGACCGGGGAGCTGTTTTTT.

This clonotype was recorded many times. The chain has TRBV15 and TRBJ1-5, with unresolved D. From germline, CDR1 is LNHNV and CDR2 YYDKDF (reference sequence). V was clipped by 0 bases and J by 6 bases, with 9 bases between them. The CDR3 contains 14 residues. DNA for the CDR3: TGTGCCACCAGCAGAGACCAGGATTCTCAGCCCCAGCATTTT. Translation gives CATSRDQDSQPQHF.

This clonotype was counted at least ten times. CDR3 protein: CASSIDTGQRNQPQHF. The CDR3 DNA is TGTGCCAGTAGTATAGATACGGGACAGCGGAATCAGCCCCAGCATTTT. The chain joins TRBV19 to TRBJ1-5; 7 positions match TRBD1. This CDR3 is built from 16 residues. In germline, CDR1 is LNHDA, CDR2 SQIVND (reference sequence). Unmatched junction bases numbered 6, after V lost 0 bases and J lost 4 bases.